The text below deals with one T cell receptor beta chain. Its antigen is currently unknown. The sample comes from a study of vaccination and CD4 T cells after COVID-19. This CDR3 is built from 13 residues. Germline-derived CDR1 and CDR2 are DFQATT and SNEGSKA (reference sequence). Trimming left V 3 bases short and J 2 bases short, with 11 bases between. Sample treatment: approximately nine-day PBMC culture with coronavirus spike peptide pools or control peptides (ViraFEST assay). Dates of PCR positivity, March to December 2020, preceded the US Alpha, Beta and Delta variants. Cultured CD4+ T-cell DNA underwent Oncomine TCR Beta short-read sequencing. TCRdb itself ran the PCR reads through MiXCR, one entry per CDR3 protein. The profile covers more than 9,500 distinct CDR3 sequences, with approximately 60% appearing a single time and roughly 13% taken by the ten largest.

The sequenced material came from CD4+ T cells from blood, cultured in vitro. The genes are TRBV20-1 and TRBJ2-7, with no clear D. This receptor was taken from a human donor who had recovered from COVID-19. In DNA form, the CDR3 reads TGCAGTGCTAGGCAACCTGTGACCTACGAGCAGTACTTC. Translating it yields CSARQPVTYEQYF.